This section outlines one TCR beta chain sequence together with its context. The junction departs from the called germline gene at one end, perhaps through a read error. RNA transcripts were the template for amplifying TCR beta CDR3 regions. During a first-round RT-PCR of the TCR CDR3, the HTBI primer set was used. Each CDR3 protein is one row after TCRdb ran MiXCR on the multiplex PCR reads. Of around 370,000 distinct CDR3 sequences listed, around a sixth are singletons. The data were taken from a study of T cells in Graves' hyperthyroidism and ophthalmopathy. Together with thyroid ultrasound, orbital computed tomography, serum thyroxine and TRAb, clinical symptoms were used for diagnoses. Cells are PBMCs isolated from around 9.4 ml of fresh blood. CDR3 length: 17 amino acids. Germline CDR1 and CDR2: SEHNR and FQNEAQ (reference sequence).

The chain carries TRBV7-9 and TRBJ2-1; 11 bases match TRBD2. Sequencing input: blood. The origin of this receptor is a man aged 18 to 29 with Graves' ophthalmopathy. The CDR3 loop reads CASSRDSSGGHHNEQFF. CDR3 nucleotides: TGTGCCAGCAGTCGGGACTCTAGCGGGGGGCACCACAACGAGCAGTTCTTC.